One and the same sample provided the 31 T cell receptor beta chains below, sequenced in a study of blood T cell repertoires in COVID-19. The table came from immunoSEQ multiplex PCR; TCRdb's copy has only in-frame clones and leaves some out. Among under 250,000 clones listed, about 90% were seen once. Sequencing input: peripheral blood. The receptors stem from an elderly man with acute or convalescent COVID-19.

This clone was found once. The V and J genes are TRBV6-5 and TRBJ1-5; the D is unclear. The V end lost 6 bases, the J end lost 9 bases, and 9 bases lay between the germline ends. The CDR3 spans 11 residues. The germline V gene encodes CDR1 MNHEY and CDR2 SVGAGI. The CDR3 region is CASSDGGPQHF. The DNA for the CDR3 is TGTGCCAGCAGCGACGGAGGGCCCCAGCATTTT.

In its sample, this clone was seen a few times. The V and J genes are TRBV15 and TRBJ1-1, with D perhaps matching TRBD1 (5 bases). The V end was cut by 1 base, the J end by 1 base, with 10 bases between. The length of the CDR3 is 15 residues. Germline CDR1 and CDR2: LNHNV and YYDKDF (reference sequence). The CDR3 sequence is CATSRGPGENTEAFF. CDR3 bases: TGTGCCACCAGCAGAGGTCCGGGGGAGAACACTGAAGCTTTCTTT.

This rearrangement joins TRBV9 to TRBJ2-2, with D hard to call. Germline CDR1 and CDR2: SGDLS and YYNGEE. Trimming removed 5 bases from V and 4 bases from J, with 6 bases in between. The CDR3 consists of 12 residues. The chain's CDR3 is CASRHITGELFF. CDR3 DNA: TGTGCCAGCAGACATATCACCGGGGAGCTGTTTTTT. Full variable domain (missing parts from reference TRBV9 and TRBJ2-2): DSGVTQTPKHLITATGQRVTLRCSPRSGDLSVYWYQQSLDQGLQFLIQYYNGEERAKGNILERFSAQQFPDLHSELNLSSLELGDSALYFCASRHITGELFFGEGSRLTVL.

The genes are TRBV6-5 and TRBJ1-1, with 7 bases matching TRBD1. CDR3 length: 13 amino acids. Unmatched junction bases numbered 12, after V lost 6 bases and J lost 11 bases. Germline values: CDR1 MNHEY, CDR2 SVGAGI. The chain's CDR3 is CASREIPSRGAFF. CDR3 in DNA: TGTGCCAGCAGGGAGATTCCCTCCAGGGGGGCTTTCTTT.

The V and J genes are TRBV14 and TRBJ1-4; no reliable D call. Trimming took off 1 base at V and 8 bases at J, with 5 bases between the two ends. Germline V gene sequence: CDR1 SGHDN, CDR2 FVKESK. The CDR3 covers 12 residues. Written as DNA, the CDR3 is TGTGCCAGCAGCCAAGTGGGCGAAAAACTGTTTTTT. Amino acid sequence: CASSQVGEKLFF.

This chain joins TRBV11-2 and TRBJ2-5; unclear D gene. The V end was cut by 1 base, the J end by 3 bases, with 6 bases between. The CDR3 runs to 13 residues. Germline V gene lookup returns CDR1 SGHAT and CDR2 FQNNGV. The CDR3 loop is CASSLVREETQYF. CDR3 nucleotide sequence: TGTGCCAGCAGCTTAGTCCGGGAAGAGACCCAGTACTTC.

The genes are TRBV15 and TRBJ2-5, with TRBD2 matching 10 bases. Germline values: CDR1 LNHNV, CDR2 YYDKDF (reference sequence). With V trimmed by 1 base and J by 0 bases, 8 bases remained unmatched. This CDR3 contains 18 residues. The CDR3 DNA reads as TGTGCCACCAGCAGAGTGAGGGCTAGCGGGGGACACCAAGAGACCCAGTACTTC. Its translation: CATSRVRASGGHQETQYF.

The rearrangement uses TRBV2 and TRBJ2-7; D perhaps matches TRBD2 (5 bases). The germline V gene encodes CDR1 SNHLY and CDR2 FYNNEI. With 4 bases removed from V and 3 bases from J, the gap between germline ends came to 19 bases. CDR3 length equals 16 residues. Here the CDR3 DNA reads TGTGCCAGCAGTGGGTGGAGGTCGTGGGAGAGCTACGAGCAGTACTTC. This sequence encodes CASSGWRSWESYEQYF.

The genes are TRBV28 and TRBJ2-5; TRBD2 matches 13 bases. The CDR3 sequence is 16 residues long. J was trimmed by 4 bases and V by 4 bases; bases with no gene match: 6. Looked up from germline, CDR1 is MDHEN and CDR2 is SYDVKM. CDR3 loop: CASSSSGLAGVETQYF. For the CDR3, the DNA is TGTGCCAGCAGTTCTTCAGGACTAGCGGGAGTAGAGACCCAGTACTTC.

This clone was counted between two and nine times. This chain connects TRBV12-3 or TRBV12-4 to TRBJ2-3, with unresolved D. Trimming left V 5 bases short and J 3 bases short, with 9 bases between. CDR3 length equals 13 residues. The CDR3 reads CASSDWRTDTQYF. CDR3 DNA: TGTGCCAGCAGTGATTGGCGGACAGATACGCAGTATTTT.

The chain joins TRBV11-3 to TRBJ2-5, with 14 bases matching TRBD2. In germline, CDR1 is SGHNT, CDR2 YENEEA. The CDR3 runs to 17 residues. Trimming removed 3 bases from V and 3 bases from J; junction bases left unmatched: 6. CDR3 in amino acids: CASSFPTSGGAEETQYF. Here the CDR3 DNA reads TGTGCCAGCAGCTTCCCGACTAGCGGGGGGGCCGAAGAGACCCAGTACTTC.

V and J are TRBV27 and TRBJ2-5; 14 bases are a match to TRBD2. CDR3 length: 16 amino acids. Germline V CDR1 and CDR2: MNHEY, SMNVEV (reference sequence). V lost 4 bases and J lost 3; bases outside the gene matches: 4. This CDR3 is CASSYGLAGGKETQYF. The CDR3 nucleotides read TGTGCCAGCAGTTATGGACTAGCGGGGGGTAAAGAGACCCAGTACTTC.

The rearrangement links TRBV12-3 or TRBV12-4 to TRBJ1-6; D is uncertain. The CDR3 length is 12 residues. V dropped 5 bases and J dropped 6 bases, with 5 bases sitting between them. CDR3 DNA: TGTGCCAGCAGTACCGGTAATTCACCCCTCCACTTT. This sequence encodes CASSTGNSPLHF.

The J gene is TRBJ1-6, the V gene TRBV15; TRBD1 matches at 7 bases. Germline lookup yields CDR1 LNHNV and CDR2 YYDKDF (reference sequence). The CDR3 spans 15 residues. V was pared by 4 bases and J by 6 bases, with 6 bases of the junction left unmatched. The DNA for the CDR3 is TGTGCCACCAGCAAGGGACAGACCGGTAATTCACCCCTCCACTTT. Protein product: CATSKGQTGNSPLHF.

CDR3 sequence: CASSFIHRVFNYGYTF. The CDR3 DNA reads as TGTGCCAGCAGCTTCATTCACAGAGTTTTTAACTATGGCTACACCTTC. This chain connects TRBV7-2 to TRBJ1-2, with D unclear. The CDR3 spans 16 residues. The ends were cut back, 3 bases at V and 1 base at J, with 15 bases in the middle. In germline, CDR1 is SGHTA, CDR2 FQGNSA.

The V and J genes are TRBV5-5 and TRBJ2-1; 7 positions agree with TRBD2. Trimming cost V 1 base and J 4 bases; bases outside gene matches: 2. The CDR3 runs 14 residues. The germline V gene has CDR1 SGHKS and CDR2 YYEKEE (reference sequence). In nucleotides, the CDR3 is TGTGCCAGCAGCTTGACTAGCGCTTACAATGAGCAGTTCTTC. The encoded protein is CASSLTSAYNEQFF.

The chain uses TRBV2 and TRBJ1-1; no firm D call. The CDR3 runs 13 residues. Germline V gene data show CDR1 as SNHLY and CDR2 as FYNNEI. Trimming took off 6 bases at V and 4 bases at J, with 12 bases between the two ends. The CDR3 DNA reads as TGTGCCAGCAGAGTGGCCGCCGTCACTGAAGCTTTCTTT. Residues: CASRVAAVTEAFF.

V and J are TRBV11-3 and TRBJ2-3, with 8 bases that match TRBD2. V trimming: 5 bases; J trimming: 1 base; junction bases outside the gene matches: 14. CDR3 size: 18 residues. The V gene's germline CDR1 is SGHNT and CDR2 YENEEA. In DNA, the CDR3 is TGTGCCAGCAGCCCGTCGGGCGGGGCGGGAGGACGCACAGATACGCAGTATTTT. Translated: CASSPSGGAGGRTDTQYF.

V gene TRBV12-3 or TRBV12-4 combines with J gene TRBJ2-3; D may be TRBD2 (5 bases). V was shortened by 3 bases and J by 6 bases, with 10 bases between the two germline ends. The CDR3 extends over 13 amino acids. CDR3 region: CASSFGPGDTQYF. The CDR3, as DNA: TGTGCCAGCAGTTTTGGCCCGGGGGATACGCAGTATTTT.

V usage is TRBV20-1 and J usage is TRBJ2-7; TRBD2 is a possible D gene (6 bases). The germline V gene has CDR1 DFQATT and CDR2 SNEGSKA (reference sequence). The CDR3 covers 10 residues. CDR3 amino acids: CRIREHEQYF. Here the CDR3 DNA reads TGCAGGATTCGGGAGCACGAGCAGTACTTC.

The rearrangement uses TRBV15 and TRBJ1-4, with 8 bases lining up with TRBD1. Germline CDR1 and CDR2: LNHNV and YYDKDF (reference sequence). Germline trimming cut 4 bases from V and 8 bases from J; bases unmatched to any gene: 15. CDR3 length: 17 residues. CDR3 sequence reads: CATSNLNRGFSGEKLFF. The CDR3 DNA reads TGTGCCACCAGCAATCTGAACAGGGGGTTTTCGGGCGAAAAACTGTTTTTT.

The V and J genes are TRBV9 and TRBJ2-2, with D tentatively TRBD2 (5 bases). The germline V gene encodes CDR1 SGDLS and CDR2 YYNGEE. Trimming took off 6 bases at V and 3 bases at J, with 12 bases between the two ends. The CDR3 extends over 14 amino acids. The DNA for the CDR3 is TGTGCCAGCAATACGGGGAGCTACACCGGGGAGCTGTTTTTT. Amino acid sequence: CASNTGSYTGELFF. The variable domain in full, completed from reference TRBV9 and TRBJ2-2, reads DSGVTQTPKHLITATGQRVTLRCSPRSGDLSVYWYQQSLDQGLQFLIQYYNGEERAKGNILERFSAQQFPDLHSELNLSSLELGDSALYFCASNTGSYTGELFFGEGSRLTVL.

The CDR3 DNA follows: TGTGCCAGCAGTCGGACAGGGGGCAGCGATGAAAAACTGTTTTTT. This gives the protein CASSRTGGSDEKLFF. The chain links TRBV6-5 to TRBJ1-4; TRBD1 matches at 11 bases. J was trimmed by 6 bases and V by 5 bases; bases with no gene match: 5. Germline CDR1 MNHEY, CDR2 SVGAGI. The CDR3 spans 15 residues.

The chain recombines TRBV7-3 with TRBJ2-3; 12 positions agree with TRBD2. V was clipped by 2 bases and J by 1 base; unmatched bases: 4. Germline V lookup: CDR1 SGHTA, CDR2 FQGTGA. The CDR3 has 17 amino acids. The CDR3 DNA reads TGTGCCAGCAGCTTAGGGACTAGCGGGTGGGGCACAGATACGCAGTATTTT. This encodes CASSLGTSGWGTDTQYF.

This rearrangement joins TRBV7-2 to TRBJ2-5; 10 bases line up with TRBD1. V gave up 7 bases and J gave up 6 bases; unmatched junction bases: 8. The CDR3 contains 14 residues. Germline loops: CDR1 SGHTA, CDR2 FQGNSA. The CDR3 reads CASTVTGGAKTQYF. DNA of the CDR3: TGTGCCAGCACCGTGACAGGGGGCGCTAAGACCCAGTACTTC.

This clone was observed a single time. The chain uses TRBV21-1 and TRBJ1-1. TRBV21-1 is given as a pseudogene. The CDR3 is made up of 10 amino acids. The CDR3 bases are TGTAAGGCTAGGAACACTGAAGCTTTCTTT. This encodes CKARNTEAFF.

The chain has TRBV19 and TRBJ2-1; TRBD2 matches at 9 bases. The CDR3 totals 16 residues. Germline CDR1 is LNHDA and CDR2 is SQIVND (reference sequence). J gave up 3 bases and V 4 bases, and 7 bases lay outside the gene matches. CDR3 in amino acids: CASSKTSGSNYNEQFF. The CDR3 DNA reads as TGTGCCAGTAGTAAGACTAGCGGAAGCAACTACAATGAGCAGTTCTTC.

The chain employs TRBV4-3 and TRBJ2-1, with a tentative D call TRBD2 (6 bases). V was trimmed by 3 bases and J by 2 bases, leaving 14 bases between them. The CDR3 totals 16 residues. Germline V gene sequence: CDR1 LGHNA, CDR2 YSLEER. CDR3 nucleotide sequence: TGCGCCAGCAGCCAGGAGGCGGGACGACCCTACAATGAGCAGTTCTTC. It encodes CASSQEAGRPYNEQFF.

The rearrangement links TRBV6-5 to TRBJ1-1; TRBD1 matches 9 bases. CDR3 length: 14 amino acids. Germline assignment: CDR1 MNHEY and CDR2 SVGAGI. V shed 6 bases, J shed 5 bases, and the junction held 7 bases outside the gene matches. CDR3 nucleotides: TGTGCCAGCAGCTCGGGACAGGGATTTACTGAAGCTTTCTTT. Its protein product is CASSSGQGFTEAFF.

The V call is TRBV2, the J call TRBJ2-2; 8 positions agree with TRBD1. The CDR3 consists of 13 residues. With V trimmed by 4 bases and J by 8 bases, 3 bases remained unmatched. CDR1 is SNHLY and CDR2 is FYNNEI in the germline V gene. The CDR3 protein is CASSAQGVGELFF. The CDR3 DNA sequence: TGTGCCAGCAGTGCACAGGGGGTTGGGGAGCTGTTTTTT.

The V gene is TRBV27, the J gene TRBJ1-3; D gene unclear. V was clipped by 5 bases and J by 0 bases, with 17 bases between them. The CDR3 totals 17 residues. From germline, CDR1 is MNHEY and CDR2 SMNVEV (reference sequence). Here the CDR3 DNA reads TGTGCCAGCAGTAGTACCGGACTCGCGCTCTCTGGAAACACCATATATTTT. Translation: CASSSTGLALSGNTIYF.